This T cell receptor beta chain was documented in a study of blood T cell repertoires in COVID-19. The overall study: Researchers got acute and convalescent COVID-19 samples from the United States, Italy and Spain.

Looked up from germline, CDR1 is SGHTA and CDR2 is FQGNSA. The ends were cut back, 5 bases at V and 1 base at J, with 6 bases in the middle. There are 13 residues in the CDR3. This clone has just one count. Repertoires were generated with immunoSEQ multiplex PCR, while TCRdb's copy carries only in-frame clones and drops some. Of 250,000 or so clones in the sample, 84% were seen once. The sequencing sample was made of peripheral blood. The TCR comes from a man aged 50 or older with acute or convalescent COVID-19. The chain joins TRBV7-2 to TRBJ2-1; no reliable D call. CDR3 residues: CASSAGSYNEQFF. CDR3 sequence (DNA): TGTGCCAGCAGCGCCGGGTCCTACAATGAGCAGTTCTTC.